The clone carrying this TCR beta chain was detected a few times. Its antigen is still unknown. Library preparation followed earlier protocols using designated TCR primers. TCRdb re-called the PCR reads through MiXCR, storing one row per CDR3 protein. The table lists about 510,000 distinct CDR3 sequences, under 30% of them singletons. With 3 bases removed from V and 10 bases from J, the gap between germline ends came to 19 bases. The CDR3 length is 15 residues. Germline CDR1 SGHDN, CDR2 FVKESK. This sample was included in a study of molecular identifiers for immune sequencing clone quantification. Sorting isolated naive CD8 T cells as CD8+CD4-CCR7+CD45RA+ events. Findings and caveats of the study: In cases of identical TCR molecules sharing a barcode, highly expanded clone sizes could be underestimated.

The sample taken for sequencing was naive CD8+ T cells from blood, with Jurkat cell RNA spiked in. The subset denotes: FACS-sorted CD8+CD4-CCR7+CD45RA+ naive T cells. The rearrangement joins TRBV14 to TRBJ2-1; D gene ambiguous. This sequence originates from a human donor in good health. Some libraries in this study had Jurkat cell RNA spiked in. CDR3 region: CASSQLLGPQSEQFF. CDR3 sequence (DNA): TGTGCCAGCAGCCAGCTCCTAGGTCCCCAGTCCGAGCAGTTCTTC.